The next 5 T cell receptor beta chains were all read from a single sample in a study of blood T cells in healthy people across ages. Through a sample-barcoded 5' primer and a J-beta primer mix, a second PCR was run for about 6 to 11 cycles. TCRdb recomputed calls from the 5' RACE reads with MiXCR, one row per CDR3 protein. Of roughly 1.7 million distinct CDR3 sequences in the sample, about 32% were seen once. Sample: blood. The source is a woman younger than 45 in good health.

The chain has TRBV28 and TRBJ2-3; TRBD2 matches at 8 bases. V gave up 6 bases and J gave up 2 bases; unmatched junction bases: 7. The CDR3 runs 15 residues. The germline V gene has CDR1 MDHEN and CDR2 SYDVKM. The CDR3 region has the DNA TGTGCCAGCAGGGGAGCGGGAGAGGACACAGATACGCAGTATTTT. Encoded protein: CASRGAGEDTDTQYF.

V usage is TRBV7-2 and J usage is TRBJ2-3; 12 bases fit TRBD2. J gave up 5 bases and V 2 bases, and 11 bases lay outside the gene matches. The CDR3 contains 18 residues. The V gene's germline CDR1 is SGHTA and CDR2 FQGNSA. The CDR3 DNA follows: TGTGCCAGCAGCTTAAGGTCTTGGGCTAGCGGGGGGGTAGATACGCAGTATTTT. Its translation is CASSLRSWASGGVDTQYF. Full variable domain (rest looked up from reference TRBV7-2 and TRBJ2-3): GAGVSQSPSNKVTEKGKDVELRCDPISGHTALYWYRQSLGQGLEFLIYFQGNSAPDKSGLPSDRFSAERTGGSVSTLTIQRTQQEDSAVYLCASSLRSWASGGVDTQYFGPGTRLTVL.

For this clonotype: A much larger clone sits a single nucleotide away, making a read error possible. CDR3 coding DNA: TGTCCCTACAATGAGCAGTACTTC. Translating it yields CPYNEQYF. The genes are TRBV6-5 and TRBJ2-5; D uncertain. Germline V gene data show CDR1 as MNHEY and CDR2 as SVGAGI. There are 8 residues in the CDR3.

The chain couples TRBV7-6 to TRBJ2-7; D possibly corresponds to TRBD1 (5 bases). The germline V and J ends were trimmed by 5 bases and 2 bases, with 10 bases remaining between them. The CDR3 extends over 13 amino acids. Per germline, CDR1 SGHVS and CDR2 FNYEAQ. CDR3 sequence: CASSPGWTYEQYF. The CDR3 nucleotides are TGTGCCAGCAGCCCAGGGTGGACCTACGAGCAGTACTTC.

The chain employs TRBV19 and TRBJ1-5; no clear D. CDR1 and CDR2 from the germline V gene are LNHDA and SQIVND (reference sequence). The germline V and J ends were trimmed by 7 bases and 0 bases, with 10 bases remaining between them. The CDR3 contains 14 residues. This CDR3 is CASIDRTSNQPQHF. CDR3 sequence (DNA): TGTGCCAGTATCGACCGAACTAGCAATCAGCCCCAGCATTTT.